This T cell receptor (beta chain) originates from a study of T cell changes during pregnancy in multiple sclerosis. This CDR3 spans 13 amino acids. V shed 11 bases and J shed 3 bases, with 11 bases lying between them. CDR1 and CDR2 (germline): SNHLY, FYNNEI. TCRdb keeps only in-frame clones here, not all; method: immunoSEQ multiplex PCR. The sample has tens of thousands of clones, about 89% seen once. In this sample, this clone turned up a few times. J is TRBJ1-6 and V is TRBV2, with D tentatively TRBD1 (6 bases). Sequencing used peripheral blood, obtained in the second trimester of pregnancy. The TCR sequence derives from a female donor with multiple sclerosis, enrolled in a pregnancy study. CDR3 nucleotides: TGTGCCGGAACAGGGAACTATAATTCACCCCTCCACTTT. Translation gives CAGTGNYNSPLHF.